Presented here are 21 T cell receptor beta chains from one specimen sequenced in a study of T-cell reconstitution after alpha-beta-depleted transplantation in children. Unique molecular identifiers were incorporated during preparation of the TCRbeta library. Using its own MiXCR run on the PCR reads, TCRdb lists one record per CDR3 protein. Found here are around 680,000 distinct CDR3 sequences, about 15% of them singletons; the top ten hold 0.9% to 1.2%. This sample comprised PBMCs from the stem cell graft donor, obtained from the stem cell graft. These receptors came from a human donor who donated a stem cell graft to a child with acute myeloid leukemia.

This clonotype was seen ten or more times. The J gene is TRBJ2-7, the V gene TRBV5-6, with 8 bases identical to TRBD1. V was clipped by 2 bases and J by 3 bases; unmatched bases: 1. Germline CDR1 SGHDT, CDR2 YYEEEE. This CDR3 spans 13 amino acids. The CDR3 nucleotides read TGTGCCAGCAGCTTCACAGGGGGCTACGAGCAGTACGTC. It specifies CASSFTGGYEQYV.

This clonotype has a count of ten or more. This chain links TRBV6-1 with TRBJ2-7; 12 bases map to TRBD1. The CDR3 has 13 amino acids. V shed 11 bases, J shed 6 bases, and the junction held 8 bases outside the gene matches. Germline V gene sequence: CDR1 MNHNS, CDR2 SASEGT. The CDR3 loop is CAVGTGGYGEQYF. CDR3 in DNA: TGTGCCGTCGGGACAGGGGGCTACGGCGAGCAGTACTTC.

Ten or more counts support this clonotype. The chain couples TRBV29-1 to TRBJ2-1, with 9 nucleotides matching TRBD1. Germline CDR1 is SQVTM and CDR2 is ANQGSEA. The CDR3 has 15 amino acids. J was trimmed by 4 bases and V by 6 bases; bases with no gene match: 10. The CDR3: CSVTNRDRVYNEQFF. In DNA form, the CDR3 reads TGCAGCGTCACTAACCGGGACAGGGTATACAATGAGCAGTTCTTC.

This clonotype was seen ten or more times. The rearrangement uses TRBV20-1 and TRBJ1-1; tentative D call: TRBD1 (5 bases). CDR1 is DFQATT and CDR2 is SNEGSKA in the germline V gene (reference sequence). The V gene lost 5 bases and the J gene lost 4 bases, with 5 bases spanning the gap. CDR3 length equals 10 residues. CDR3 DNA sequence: TGCAGTGCTGACAGCACTGAAGCTTTCTTT. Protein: CSADSTEAFF.

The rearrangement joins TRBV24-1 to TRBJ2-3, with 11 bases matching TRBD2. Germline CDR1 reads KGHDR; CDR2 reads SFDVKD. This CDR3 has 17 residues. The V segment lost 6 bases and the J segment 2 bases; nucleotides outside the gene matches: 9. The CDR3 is CATSNPSGGRVTDTQYF. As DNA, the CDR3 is TGTGCCACCAGTAATCCTAGCGGGGGGCGAGTCACAGATACGCAGTATTTT.

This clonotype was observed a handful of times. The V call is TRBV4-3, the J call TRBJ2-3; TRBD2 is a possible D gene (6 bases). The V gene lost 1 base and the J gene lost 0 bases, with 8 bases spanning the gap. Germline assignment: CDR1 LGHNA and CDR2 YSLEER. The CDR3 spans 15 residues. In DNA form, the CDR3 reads TGCGCCAGCAGCCAAGGAGGAGGGAGCACAGATACGCAGTATTTT. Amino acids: CASSQGGGSTDTQYF.

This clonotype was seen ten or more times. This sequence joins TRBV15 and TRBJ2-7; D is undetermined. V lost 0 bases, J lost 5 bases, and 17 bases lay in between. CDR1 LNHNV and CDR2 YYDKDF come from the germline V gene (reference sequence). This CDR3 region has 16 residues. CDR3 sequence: CATSRDLIRHRDEQYF. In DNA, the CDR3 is TGTGCCACCAGCAGAGACTTAATCCGGCATCGGGACGAGCAGTACTTC.

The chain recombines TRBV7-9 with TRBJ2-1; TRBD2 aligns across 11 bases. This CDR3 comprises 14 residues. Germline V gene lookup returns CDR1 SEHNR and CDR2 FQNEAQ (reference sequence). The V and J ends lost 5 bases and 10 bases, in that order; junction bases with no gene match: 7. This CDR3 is CASSVTSGAQEQFF. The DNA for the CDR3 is TGTGCCAGCAGCGTGACTAGCGGGGCCCAGGAGCAGTTCTTC.

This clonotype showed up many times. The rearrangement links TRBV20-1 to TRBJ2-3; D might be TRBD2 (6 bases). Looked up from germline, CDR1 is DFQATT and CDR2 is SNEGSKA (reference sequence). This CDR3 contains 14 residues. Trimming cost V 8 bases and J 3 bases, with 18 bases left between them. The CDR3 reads CSSSRGLGTDTQYF. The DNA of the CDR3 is TGCAGTAGCAGCCGGGGGTTGGGGACAGATACGCAGTATTTT.

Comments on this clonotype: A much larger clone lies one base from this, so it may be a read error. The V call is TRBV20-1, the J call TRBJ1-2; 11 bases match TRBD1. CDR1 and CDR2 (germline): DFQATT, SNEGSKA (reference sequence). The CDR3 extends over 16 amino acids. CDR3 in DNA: TGCTGTGCTAGAGATTTCCGTGGACAGGGGGCCCATGGCTACACCTTC. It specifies CCARDFRGQGAHGYTF.

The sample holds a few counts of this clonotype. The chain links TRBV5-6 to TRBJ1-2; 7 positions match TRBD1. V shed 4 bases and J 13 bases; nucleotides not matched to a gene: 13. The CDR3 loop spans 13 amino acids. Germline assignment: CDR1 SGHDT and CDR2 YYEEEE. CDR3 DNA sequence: TGTGCCAGCAGCCCAGCAGGGGGGACCCTCTGCACCTTC. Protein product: CASSPAGGTLCTF.

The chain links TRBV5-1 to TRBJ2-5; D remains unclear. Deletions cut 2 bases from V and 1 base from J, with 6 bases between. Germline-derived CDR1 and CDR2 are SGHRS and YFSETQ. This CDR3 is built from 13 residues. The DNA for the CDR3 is TGCGCCAGCAGCTTTACAGCCCAAGAGACCCAGTACTTC. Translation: CASSFTAQETQYF. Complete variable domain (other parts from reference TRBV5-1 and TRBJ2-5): KAGVTQTPRYLIKTRGQQVTLSCSPISGHRSVSWYQQTPGQGLQFLFEYFSETQRNKGNFPGRFSGRQFSNSRSEMNVSTLELGDSALYLCASSFTAQETQYFGPGTRLLVL.

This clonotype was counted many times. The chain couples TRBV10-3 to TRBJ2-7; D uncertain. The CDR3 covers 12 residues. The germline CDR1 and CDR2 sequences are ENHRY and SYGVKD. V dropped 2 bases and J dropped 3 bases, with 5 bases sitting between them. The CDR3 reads CAISENVYEQYF. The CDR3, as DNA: TGTGCCATCAGTGAGAACGTCTACGAGCAGTACTTC.

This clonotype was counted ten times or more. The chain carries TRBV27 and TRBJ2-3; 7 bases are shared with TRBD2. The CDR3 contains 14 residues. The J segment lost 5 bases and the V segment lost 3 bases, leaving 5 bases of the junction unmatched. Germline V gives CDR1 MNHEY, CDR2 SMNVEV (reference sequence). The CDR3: CASSFSGVEDTQYF. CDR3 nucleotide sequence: TGTGCCAGCAGTTTCAGCGGGGTGGAAGATACGCAGTATTTT.

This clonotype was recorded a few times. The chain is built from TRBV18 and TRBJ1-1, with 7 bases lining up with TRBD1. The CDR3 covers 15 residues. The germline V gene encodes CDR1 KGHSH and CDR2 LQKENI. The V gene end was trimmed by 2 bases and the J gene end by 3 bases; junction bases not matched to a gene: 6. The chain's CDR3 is CASSPGGGRDTEAFF. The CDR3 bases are TGTGCCAGCTCACCAGGAGGGGGCCGGGACACTGAAGCTTTCTTT.

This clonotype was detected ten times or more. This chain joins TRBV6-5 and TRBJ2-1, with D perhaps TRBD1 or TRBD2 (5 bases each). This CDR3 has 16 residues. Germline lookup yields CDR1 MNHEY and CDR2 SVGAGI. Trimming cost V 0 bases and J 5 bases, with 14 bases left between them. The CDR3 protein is CASSYSKGSPNNEQFF. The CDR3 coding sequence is TGTGCCAGCAGTTACTCCAAGGGGAGCCCGAACAATGAGCAGTTCTTC.

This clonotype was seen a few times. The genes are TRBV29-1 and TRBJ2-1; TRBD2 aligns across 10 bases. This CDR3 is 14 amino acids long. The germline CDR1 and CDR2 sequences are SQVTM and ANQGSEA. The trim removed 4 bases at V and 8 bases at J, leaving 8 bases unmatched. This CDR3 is CSVGERGGGDEQFF. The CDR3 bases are TGCAGCGTTGGTGAGCGGGGGGGCGGAGATGAGCAGTTCTTC.

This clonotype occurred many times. CDR3 amino acids: CSTGSRPQPQHF. CDR3 DNA sequence: TGCAGTACAGGGTCCCGGCCCCAGCCCCAGCATTTT. The chain carries TRBV20-1 and TRBJ1-5, with D tentatively TRBD1 (6 bases). The V and J ends lost 8 bases and 7 bases respectively, with 15 bases between them. The CDR3 covers 12 residues. Germline loops: CDR1 DFQATT, CDR2 SNEGSKA (reference sequence).

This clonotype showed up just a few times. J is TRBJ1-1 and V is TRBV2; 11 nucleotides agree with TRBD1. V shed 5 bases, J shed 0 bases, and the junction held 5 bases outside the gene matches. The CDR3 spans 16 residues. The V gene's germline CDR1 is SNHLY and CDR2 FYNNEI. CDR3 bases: TGTGCCAGCAGTCGGGACAGGGGGGCAGTGAACACTGAAGCTTTCTTT. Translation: CASSRDRGAVNTEAFF.

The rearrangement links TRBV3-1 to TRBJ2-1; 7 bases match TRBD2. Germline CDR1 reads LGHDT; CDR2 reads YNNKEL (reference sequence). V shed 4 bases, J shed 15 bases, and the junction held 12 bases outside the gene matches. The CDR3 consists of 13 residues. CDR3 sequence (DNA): TGTGCCAGCAGCCCCAATACGCGACTAGCTCCGTTCTTC. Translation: CASSPNTRLAPFF.

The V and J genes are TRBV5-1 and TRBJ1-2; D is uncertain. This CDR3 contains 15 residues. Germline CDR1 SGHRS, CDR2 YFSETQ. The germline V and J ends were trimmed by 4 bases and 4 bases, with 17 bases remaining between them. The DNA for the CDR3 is TGCGCCAGCAGCCCAGTGACAAGGAAGGCCTATGGCTACACCTTC. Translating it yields CASSPVTRKAYGYTF.